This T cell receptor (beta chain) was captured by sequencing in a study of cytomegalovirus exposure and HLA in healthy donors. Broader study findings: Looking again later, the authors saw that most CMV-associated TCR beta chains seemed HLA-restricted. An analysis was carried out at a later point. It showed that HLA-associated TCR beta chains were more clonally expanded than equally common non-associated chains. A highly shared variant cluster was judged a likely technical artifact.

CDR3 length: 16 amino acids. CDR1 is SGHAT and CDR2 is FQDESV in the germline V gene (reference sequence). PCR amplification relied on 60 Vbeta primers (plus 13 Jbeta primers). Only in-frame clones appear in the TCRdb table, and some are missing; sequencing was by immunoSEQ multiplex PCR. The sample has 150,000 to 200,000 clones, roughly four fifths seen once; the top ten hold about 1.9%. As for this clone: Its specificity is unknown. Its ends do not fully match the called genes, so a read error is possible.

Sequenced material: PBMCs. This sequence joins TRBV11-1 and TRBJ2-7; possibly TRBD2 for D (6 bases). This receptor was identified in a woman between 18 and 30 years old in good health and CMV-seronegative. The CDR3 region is CASSLGGASLNAEQYF. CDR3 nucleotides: TGTGCCAGCAGTTTAGGCGGGGCTAGTTTAAATGCGGAGCAGTACTTC.